A selection of T cell receptor beta chains follows, all from one sample in a study of response to subunit inactivated influenza vaccine. TCRdb called the RT-PCR reads again in MiXCR, with one record for every CDR3 protein. The sample lists a few hundred thousand distinct CDR3 sequences, about 11% seen once, with approximately 9.9% in the top ten. The sample was also reused in another study, on T cells expressing NK-cell markers.

Sequencing used PBMCs from blood, obtained on the day of vaccination. Receptors were obtained from a man aged 45-60 years who received an inactivated influenza vaccine. CDR3s include the opening cysteine and the closing phenylalanine or tryptophan. A D gene is named only where the DNA matches it firmly. Expanded clones are given a class, and other clones once, few, many or no size at all.

d_call j_call v_call clone_size cdr3_aa cdr3_nt
TRBD1 TRBJ2-7 TRBV20-1 few CSAREDRASHEQYF TGCAGTGCTAGAGAGGACAGGGCCTCCCACGAGCAGTACTTC
- TRBJ2-7 TRBV25-1 - CASSPGSFYEQYF TGTGCCAGCAGCCCAGGGTCCTTCTACGAGCAGTACTTC
- TRBJ2-7 TRBV20-1 few CSARDPGTRGQYF TGCAGTGCTAGAGACCCAGGGACCCGCGGGCAGTACTTC
- TRBJ2-2 TRBV7-7 few CASSLVTAGELFF TGTGCCAGCAGCTTAGTGACGGCCGGGGAGCTGTTTTTT
- TRBJ1-1 TRBV4-2 - CASSQGNRDREAFF TGTGCCAGCAGCCAAGGGAACAGGGATCGGGAAGCTTTCTTT
- TRBJ1-1 TRBV27 - CASSSWTEAFF TGTGCCAGCAGTTCTTGGACTGAAGCTTTCTTT
- TRBJ1-1 TRBV10-3 few CAISQGTEAFF TGTGCCATCAGTCAAGGTACTGAAGCTTTCTTT
- TRBJ2-5 TRBV5-1 - CASSFTPGDRIGGDF TGCGCCAGCAGCTTTACACCGGGAGACCGGATTGGGGGAGACTTC
- TRBJ1-5 TRBV6-5 few CASSYSSGSQPQHF TGTGCCAGCAGTTACTCTAGCGGTAGCCAGCCCCAGCATTTT
TRBD1 TRBJ1-5 TRBV19 many CASSTTGGHSNQPQHF TGTGCCAGTAGTACAACAGGGGGTCATAGCAATCAGCCCCAGCATTTT
- TRBJ2-5 TRBV5-1 - CASSEGAVETQYF TGCGCCAGTTCGGAGGGAGCGGTAGAGACCCAGTACTTC
TRBD2 TRBJ2-3 TRBV20-1 - CSASTSVIDTQYF TGCAGTGCTAGCACTAGCGTCATAGATACGCAGTATTTT
- TRBJ2-7 TRBV28 few CASSFNRDAYEQYF TGTGCCAGCAGTTTTAACAGGGATGCCTACGAGCAGTACTTC
- TRBJ2-5 TRBV10-3 few CAIRVEETQYF TGTGCCATCAGGGTAGAAGAGACCCAGTACTTC
TRBD2 TRBJ2-3 TRBV20-1 - CSASSLAAFTDTQYF TGCAGTGCTAGTAGCCTAGCGGCGTTCACAGATACGCAGTATTTT
- TRBJ2-6 TRBV24-1 many CATSDLSSGANVLTF TGTGCCACCAGTGATTTGAGCTCTGGGGCCAACGTCCTGACTTTC
- TRBJ2-7 TRBV7-9 - CASSFDLEGRRGKQYF TGTGCCAGCAGCTTCGATTTGGAGGGCAGACGGGGCAAGCAGTACTTC
- TRBJ2-7 TRBV20-1 - CSASPPRDNSEQYF TGCAGTGCTAGTCCCCCCCGGGATAACTCCGAGCAGTACTTC